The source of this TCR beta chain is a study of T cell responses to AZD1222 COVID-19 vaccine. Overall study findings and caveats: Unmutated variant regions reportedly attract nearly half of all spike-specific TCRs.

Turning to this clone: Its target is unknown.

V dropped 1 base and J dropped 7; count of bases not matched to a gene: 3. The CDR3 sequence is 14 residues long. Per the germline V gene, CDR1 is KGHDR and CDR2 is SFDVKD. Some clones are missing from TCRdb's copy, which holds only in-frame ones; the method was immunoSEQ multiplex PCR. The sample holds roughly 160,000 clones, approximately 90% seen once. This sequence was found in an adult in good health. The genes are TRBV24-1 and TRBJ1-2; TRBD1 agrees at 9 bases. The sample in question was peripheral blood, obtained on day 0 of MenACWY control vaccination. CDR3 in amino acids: CATSDFRQGGGYTF. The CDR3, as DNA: TGTGCCACCAGTGATTTCCGACAGGGGGGTGGCTACACCTTC.